The 31 T cell receptor beta chains listed next were all sequenced from one sample in a study of T cells in Graves' hyperthyroidism and ophthalmopathy. TCR beta CDR3 sequences were amplified from RNA transcripts. The HTBI primer set served for first-round RT-PCR of the TCR CDR3. MiXCR, applied by TCRdb to the multiplex PCR reads, yields one record per CDR3 protein. The sample has nearly 600,000 distinct CDR3 sequences; approximately 15% are singletons. Specimen: blood. The receptors here all came from a woman aged 18-29 years with Graves' ophthalmopathy.

This clonotype occurred many times. Written as DNA, the CDR3 is TGTGCCAGCAGTTTAAGGAGCTCGGGGAGTCAGCCCCAGCATTTT. This sequence encodes CASSLRSSGSQPQHF. The chain carries TRBV12-3 or TRBV12-4 and TRBJ1-5, with no clear D. The V end lost 2 bases, the J end lost 6 bases, and 14 bases lay between the germline ends. The CDR3 totals 15 residues.

This clonotype has a count of ten or more. V usage is TRBV12-5 and J usage is TRBJ2-1; 12 bases match TRBD2. J lost 6 bases, V lost 3 bases, and 15 bases had no gene match. The CDR3 spans 19 residues. Germline V gene lookup returns CDR1 LGHNT and CDR2 FRNRAP. CDR3 protein: CASGFEPSGRAVASNEQFF. The CDR3 DNA sequence: TGTGCTAGTGGTTTTGAACCTAGCGGGAGGGCCGTCGCCTCCAATGAGCAGTTCTTC. Combining the CDR3 with reference TRBV12-5 and TRBJ2-1 gives the whole variable domain DARVTQTPRHKVTEMGQEVTMRCQPILGHNTVFWYRQTMMQGLELLAYFRNRAPLDDSGMPKDRFSAEMPDATLATLKIQPSEPRDSAVYFCASGFEPSGRAVASNEQFFGPGTRLTVL.

This clonotype was seen at least ten times. The chain employs TRBV5-6 and TRBJ2-6, with unresolved D. CDR1 and CDR2 from the germline V gene are SGHDT and YYEEEE. This CDR3 region has 18 residues. Trimming took off 1 base at V and 0 bases at J, with 14 bases between the two ends. In DNA, the CDR3 is TGTGCCAGCAGCTTGAGTCGGCGGCCGAGCTCTGGGGCCAACGTCCTGACTTTC. Its protein is CASSLSRRPSSGANVLTF.

This clonotype has at least ten counts. The chain recombines TRBV15 with TRBJ2-3, with D unresolved. CDR1 is LNHNV, CDR2 YYDKDF, per germline (reference sequence). The germline V and J ends were trimmed by 1 base and 0 bases, with 8 bases remaining between them. The CDR3 loop spans 15 amino acids. The CDR3 here is CATSRGPPSTDTQYF. The CDR3 nucleotides read TGTGCCACCAGCAGAGGACCACCTAGCACAGATACGCAGTATTTT.

This clonotype was picked up a small number of times. The chain uses TRBV24-1 and TRBJ1-5; 10 bases align to TRBD1. In germline, CDR1 is KGHDR, CDR2 SFDVKD. The ends lost 9 bases at V and 0 bases at J; junction bases unmatched: 1. This CDR3 is 14 amino acids long. CDR3 nucleotides: TGTGCCACCGGGACAGGGGCTAGCAATCAGCCCCAGCATTTT. Translation: CATGTGASNQPQHF.

The rearrangement links TRBV6-1 to TRBJ2-1; perhaps TRBD1 as D (5 bases). V shed 7 bases and J shed 6 bases, with 22 bases lying between them. Germline CDR1 and CDR2: MNHNS and SASEGT. This CDR3 is 16 amino acids long. CDR3 residues: CASKEHRRVRVNEQFF. The CDR3, as DNA: TGTGCCAGCAAGGAACACCGCAGGGTCAGGGTCAATGAGCAGTTCTTC.

This clonotype was counted at least ten times. V gene TRBV5-5 combines with J gene TRBJ2-3, with D perhaps matching TRBD1 or TRBD2 (5 bases each). The CDR3 covers 15 residues. CDR1 SGHKS and CDR2 YYEKEE come from the germline V gene (reference sequence). The V and J ends lost 4 bases and 4 bases respectively, with 16 bases between them. The CDR3 DNA reads as TGTGCCAGCAGCCCTCGGTACGGGGCGGCAGATACGCAGTATTTT. It is translated as CASSPRYGAADTQYF.

Many counts were recorded for this clonotype. The chain has TRBV7-9 and TRBJ1-6, with D hard to call. The CDR3 has 14 amino acids. CDR1 SEHNR and CDR2 FQNEAQ come from the germline V gene (reference sequence). V lost 5 bases and J lost 4, with 9 bases in between. This CDR3 is CASSLRHYNSPLHF. For the CDR3, the DNA is TGTGCCAGCAGCCTGAGACATTATAATTCACCCCTCCACTTT.

Regarding this clonotype: A clone one base away is much larger, so this may be a read error. V and J are TRBV7-2 and TRBJ2-3, with D possibly TRBD2 on 6 matching bases. The CDR3 extends over 15 amino acids. Germline V lookup: CDR1 SGHTA, CDR2 FQGNSA. V was pared by 2 bases and J by 2 bases, with 11 bases between. Here the CDR3 DNA reads TGTGCCAGCAGCTTATGGGGGGAACCCACAGATACGCAGTATTTT. As protein: CASSLWGEPTDTQYF.

This clonotype was picked up many times. The rearrangement links TRBV30 to TRBJ2-2, with D tentatively TRBD1 (6 bases). Trimming took 6 bases from V and 7 from J, leaving 15 bases between them. Germline CDR1 is GTSNPN and CDR2 is SVGIG (reference sequence). The CDR3 is made up of 13 amino acids. CDR3 coding DNA: TGTGCCTGCCTTAAAGGGGGTTACGGGGAGCTGTTTTTT. Protein: CACLKGGYGELFF.

In its sample, this clonotype was seen many times. This chain links TRBV2 with TRBJ2-5; 7 bases agree with TRBD1. The J segment lost 5 bases and the V segment lost 5 bases, leaving 11 bases of the junction unmatched. Germline CDR1 is SNHLY and CDR2 is FYNNEI. The CDR3 contains 15 residues. CDR3 sequence reads: CASSLTQGKAETQYF. The CDR3 nucleotides are TGTGCCAGCAGTCTTACACAGGGGAAAGCGGAGACCCAGTACTTC.

The V and J genes are TRBV6-1 and TRBJ1-3; D call uncertain. V lost 6 bases, J lost 3 bases, and 15 bases lay in between. Per the germline V gene, CDR1 is MNHNS and CDR2 is SASEGT. The CDR3 has 15 amino acids. In DNA form, the CDR3 reads TGTGCCAGCAGACGGACCCCGGGAGGTGGAAACACCATATATTTT. Its protein product is CASRRTPGGGNTIYF.

This clonotype was seen at least ten times. This chain links TRBV2 with TRBJ1-5; D not certain. V lost 6 bases, J lost 5 bases, and 14 bases lay in between. The CDR3 covers 14 residues. Germline-derived CDR1 and CDR2 are SNHLY and FYNNEI. The CDR3 sequence: CASSLIDGYQPQHF. The CDR3 DNA reads as TGTGCCAGCAGCCTAATTGACGGCTATCAGCCCCAGCATTTT.

Concerning this clonotype itself: This may be a read error, as it is one base from a much larger clone. This chain links TRBV18 with TRBJ2-7, with unresolved D. CDR1 and CDR2 (germline): KGHSH, LQKENI. The length of the CDR3 is 13 residues. In DNA form, the CDR3 reads TGTACCAGCTCACCTCTACAGCCCTACGAGCAGTACTTC. It encodes CTSSPLQPYEQYF. Complete variable domain (other parts from reference TRBV18 and TRBJ2-7): NAGVMQNPRHLVRRRGQEARLRCSPMKGHSHVYWYRQLPEEGLKFMVYLQKENIIDESGMPKERFSAEFPKEGPSILRIQQVVRGDSAAYFCTSSPLQPYEQYFGPGTRLTVT.

The V gene is TRBV28, the J gene TRBJ2-7; D remains unclear. This CDR3 is built from 12 residues. V was cut by 4 bases and J by 3 bases, with 7 bases left in between. CDR1 and CDR2 (germline): MDHEN, SYDVKM. CDR3 in amino acids: CASSSTYYEQYF. The DNA for the CDR3 is TGTGCCAGCAGTTCAACCTACTACGAGCAGTACTTC.

As to this clonotype: A single base separates this from a much larger clone, so it may be a read error. V and J are TRBV7-2 and TRBJ2-6; a weak D match, TRBD1 (6 bases). The CDR3 loop spans 16 amino acids. Per germline, CDR1 SGHTA and CDR2 FQGNSA. In DNA form, the CDR3 reads TGTGCCAGCAGCTTCGGCAGTCCCTCAGGGGCCAACGTCCCGACTTTC. Protein product: CASSFGSPSGANVPTF.

This chain uses TRBV7-3 with TRBJ2-3; D gene uncertain. Germline V gene sequence: CDR1 SGHTA, CDR2 FQGTGA. The V end was cut by 7 bases, the J end by 7 bases, with 15 bases between. The CDR3 is 13 amino acids. DNA of the CDR3: TGTGCCAGCACCACCATAGCCGGAAATACGCAGTATTTT. Residues: CASTTIAGNTQYF.

The rearrangement uses TRBV7-3 and TRBJ2-1; weak D call: TRBD2 (7 bases). This CDR3 spans 14 amino acids. The germline V and J ends were trimmed by 2 bases and 8 bases, with 13 bases remaining between them. The germline V gene has CDR1 SGHTA and CDR2 FQGTGA. The DNA of the CDR3 is TGTGCCAGCAGCTTATTAGGGGGGGCAGATGAGCAGTTCTTC. It yields the protein CASSLLGGADEQFF.

The gene calls are TRBV28 and TRBJ2-5; 11 nucleotides agree with TRBD2. The CDR3 totals 14 residues. CDR1 is MDHEN and CDR2 is SYDVKM in the germline V gene. Germline trimming cut 4 bases from V and 5 bases from J; bases unmatched to any gene: 3. The CDR3: CASSWGLAVETQYF. The DNA of the CDR3 is TGTGCCAGCAGTTGGGGACTAGCGGTGGAGACCCAGTACTTC.

CDR3 loop: CASSQTSGVVYEQYF. In DNA form, the CDR3 reads TGTGCCAGCAGTCAGACTAGCGGGGTCGTCTACGAGCAGTACTTC. This sequence joins TRBV11-1 and TRBJ2-7, with 11 bases identical to TRBD2. The V segment lost 6 bases and the J segment 3 bases; nucleotides outside the gene matches: 7. The CDR3 runs to 15 residues. Germline-derived CDR1 and CDR2 are SGHAT and FQDESV (reference sequence).

There are a few counts of this clonotype. The V call is TRBV24-1, the J call TRBJ2-3; TRBD2 aligns across 16 bases. The junction had 7 bases not matched to a gene; V was cut back by 4 bases and J by 4 bases. The germline V gene has CDR1 KGHDR and CDR2 SFDVKD. The CDR3 consists of 18 residues. The CDR3 spells CATSELPGTSGRADTQYF. The CDR3 DNA reads TGTGCCACCAGTGAACTTCCAGGGACTAGCGGGAGGGCAGATACGCAGTATTTT.

The chain links TRBV5-6 to TRBJ2-7; TRBD1 aligns across 7 bases. In germline, CDR1 is SGHDT, CDR2 YYEEEE. The J segment lost 2 bases and the V segment lost 2 bases, leaving 10 bases of the junction unmatched. CDR3 length equals 16 residues. The CDR3, as DNA: TGTGCCAGCAGCTTCTTACGGACAGGTCCCACCTACGAGCAGTACTTC. Protein: CASSFLRTGPTYEQYF.

The chain couples TRBV28 to TRBJ2-2, with 7 bases fitting TRBD1. Unmatched junction bases numbered 6, after V lost 3 bases and J lost 5 bases. The germline V gene has CDR1 MDHEN and CDR2 SYDVKM. This CDR3 has 15 amino acids. The CDR3 here is CASSFWDRKTGELFF. The CDR3 region has the DNA TGTGCCAGCAGTTTTTGGGACAGAAAAACCGGGGAGCTGTTTTTT.

In this sample, this clonotype turned up many times. The rearrangement uses TRBV20-1 and TRBJ1-3; D is unclear. The V gene lost 2 bases and the J gene lost 2 bases, with 4 bases spanning the gap. The CDR3 is made up of 12 amino acids. CDR1 is DFQATT and CDR2 is SNEGSKA in the germline V gene (reference sequence). The CDR3 nucleotides read TGCAGTGCTAGAACAACTGGAAACACCATATATTTT. It yields the protein CSARTTGNTIYF.

This clonotype was seen repeatedly, ten times or more. The chain links TRBV29-1 to TRBJ2-7; 9 bases match TRBD1. This CDR3 has 13 residues. CDR1 is SQVTM, CDR2 ANQGSEA, per germline. The J segment lost 2 bases and the V segment lost 7 bases, leaving 6 bases of the junction unmatched. CDR3 DNA: TGCAGCGCCTTGGGACAGGGTACCTACGAGCAGTACTTC. Residues: CSALGQGTYEQYF.

The chain couples TRBV6-1 to TRBJ2-3; D unclear. The CDR3 runs to 15 residues. CDR1 is MNHNS, CDR2 SASEGT, per germline. V was clipped by 1 base and J by 8 bases, with 16 bases between them. The CDR3 is CASSEVTSRPGTQYF. The CDR3 DNA follows: TGTGCCAGCAGTGAAGTAACCAGCCGGCCAGGTACGCAGTATTTT.

V and J are TRBV19 and TRBJ2-7; unclear D gene. This CDR3 contains 13 residues. The germline V and J ends were trimmed by 5 bases and 1 base, with 9 bases remaining between them. Germline V gene sequence: CDR1 LNHDA, CDR2 SQIVND (reference sequence). CDR3 sequence reads: CASSPRRSYEQYF. In DNA, the CDR3 is TGTGCCAGTAGTCCACGTCGATCCTACGAGCAGTACTTC.

This clonotype was detected only a few times. The rearrangement uses TRBV19 and TRBJ1-1; 8 bases match TRBD1. This CDR3 has 13 residues. The V and J ends lost 11 bases and 0 bases, in that order; junction bases with no gene match: 5. The germline gives CDR1 LNHDA, CDR2 SQIVND (reference sequence). Here the CDR3 reads CAGRDRMNTEAFF. DNA for the CDR3: TGTGCCGGCCGGGACAGGATGAACACTGAAGCTTTCTTT.

This clonotype occurred many times. The rearrangement joins TRBV2 to TRBJ2-1; D not certain. The germline CDR1 and CDR2 sequences are SNHLY and FYNNEI. This CDR3 region has 13 residues. V lost 6 bases to trimming and J lost 6 bases, with 12 bases between them. This CDR3 is CASSGGIPNEQFF. CDR3 in DNA: TGTGCCAGCAGCGGCGGAATCCCCAATGAGCAGTTCTTC. The whole variable domain, remainder taken from reference TRBV2 and TRBJ2-1, is EPEVTQTPSHQVTQMGQEVILRCVPISNHLYFYWYRQILGQKVEFLVSFYNNEISEKSEIFDDQFSVERPDGSNFTLKIRSTKLEDSAMYFCASSGGIPNEQFFGPGTRLTVL.

The chain recombines TRBV6-1 with TRBJ1-2; no firm D call. This CDR3 has 13 residues. The germline V gene encodes CDR1 MNHNS and CDR2 SASEGT. Here the CDR3 DNA reads TGTGCATCTACTAAGGGAAACTTTTATGGCTACACCTTC. It is translated as CASTKGNFYGYTF.

The CDR3, as DNA: TGCGCCAGCAGCCAAGATGGACAGGCCTACGAGCAGTACTTC. As protein: CASSQDGQAYEQYF. V is TRBV4-3 and J is TRBJ2-7; 7 nucleotides align to TRBD1. The CDR3 covers 14 residues. Germline CDR1 is LGHNA and CDR2 is YSLEER. With 0 bases clipped from V and 2 bases from J, the junction kept 1 base outside the gene matches.